The present T cell receptor (beta chain) was sequenced within a study of identifying expanded T cells in peripheral blood. Study-wide results and caveats: Two-week clone count variance significantly increased as total template count grew. About 1.2 clones differed between technical replicates, versus around 16 and 19 over time.

Only in-frame clones appear in the TCRdb table, and some are missing; sequencing was by immunoSEQ multiplex PCR. This sample carries around 100,000 clones, 80% to 90% of them seen once, and the ten largest clones take just over 5.5%. V shed 6 bases, J shed 10 bases, and the junction held 6 bases outside the gene matches. This CDR3 spans 12 amino acids. Germline values: CDR1 MNHNS, CDR2 SASEGT. During the collection period, no donor immune events like infections were recorded. With respect to this clone: Antigen: not known.

The rearrangement links TRBV6-1 to TRBJ2-1, with 7 nucleotides matching TRBD1. The sequence derives from a person aged 18-70 years in good health. Sequenced material: blood. This chain's CDR3 is CASSTTGLEQFF. Here the CDR3 DNA reads TGTGCCAGCAGCACGACAGGGTTGGAGCAGTTCTTC.